This is a list of T cell receptor beta chains from one sample in a study of T cell responses to AZD1222 COVID-19 vaccine. TCRdb's table, derived via immunoSEQ multiplex PCR, lists solely in-frame clones and lacks some. The sample yields 120,000 or so clones, 88% seen once. The sequencing here drew on peripheral blood, taken 28 days after the second AZD1222 dose. The receptors were sampled from an adult who received the AZD1222 COVID-19 vaccine. Each CDR3 is given with its conserved first and last residue. A D gene is named only where the DNA matches it firmly. Expanded clones are given a class, and other clones once, few, many or no size at all.

v_call	clone_size	j_call	d_call	cdr3_aa	cdr3_nt
TRBV9	-	TRBJ1-6	-	CASSVGPRGAVSPLHF	TGTGCCAGCAGCGTAGGTCCCAGGGGAGCCGTTTCACCCCTCCACTTT
TRBV3-1/TRBV3-2	-	TRBJ1-1	TRBD1	CASSQDRRGTEAFF	TGTGCCAGCAGCCAAGATCGCAGGGGGACTGAAGCTTTCTTT
TRBV11-2	-	TRBJ2-1	-	CASSVTTGLQAGEQFF	TGTGCCAGCAGCGTTACTACAGGGCTACAGGCCGGTGAGCAGTTCTTC
TRBV5-6	-	TRBJ1-2	-	CASRGRGYYGYTF	TGTGCCAGCAGGGGCAGGGGATACTATGGCTACACCTTC
TRBV11-3	-	TRBJ1-3	-	CASSFPQIGGGNTIYF	TGTGCCAGCAGCTTCCCACAAATCGGCGGAGGAAACACCATATATTTT
TRBV2	few	TRBJ1-2	TRBD1	CASSPRQGDYTF	TGTGCCAGCAGCCCTAGGCAGGGGGACTACACCTTC
TRBV27	-	TRBJ2-1	TRBD1	CASSRDRAWQDEQFF	TGTGCCAGCAGCAGGGACAGGGCATGGCAGGATGAGCAGTTCTTC
TRBV30	-	TRBJ1-5	-	CAWSVMGGNQPQHF	TGTGCCTGGAGTGTTATGGGTGGCAATCAGCCCCAGCATTTT
TRBV5-1	-	TRBJ2-3	-	CASSLAGGPREDTQYF	TGCGCCAGCAGCTTGGCGGGGGGCCCCAGGGAAGATACGCAGTATTTT
TRBV15	-	TRBJ1-1	-	CATSRVRHRDWNTEAFF	TGTGCCACCAGCAGAGTACGGCACAGGGATTGGAACACTGAAGCTTTCTTT
TRBV7-7	-	TRBJ1-1	-	CASSPERGSTEAFF	TGTGCTAGCAGCCCCGAGAGGGGATCCACTGAAGCTTTCTTT
TRBV9	-	TRBJ1-2	-	CASSVEGENGYTF	TGTGCCAGCAGCGTAGAAGGCGAGAATGGCTACACCTTC
TRBV20-1	-	TRBJ1-2	-	CSASKIPNYGYTF	TGCAGTGCTAGTAAAATCCCAAACTATGGCTACACCTTC
TRBV7-2	-	TRBJ2-1	-	CASSLASRGNEQFF	TGTGCCAGCAGCTTAGCATCGAGGGGAAATGAGCAGTTCTTC
TRBV6-2/TRBV6-3	-	TRBJ1-2	-	CASSYEGGYGYTF	TGTGCCAGCAGTTACGAGGGTGGCTATGGCTACACCTTC
TRBV10-3	-	TRBJ1-3	-	CAIKSVEKNTIYF	TGTGCCATCAAAAGTGTGGAGAAAAACACCATATATTTT
TRBV5-1	-	TRBJ2-2	TRBD2	CASSPSGTLKGGTGELFF	TGCGCCAGCAGCCCCAGCGGGACCCTGAAGGGTGGGACCGGGGAGCTGTTTTTT
TRBV6-6	few	TRBJ1-5	-	CASSYDGLTQHF	TGTGCCAGCAGTTACGACGGTTTGACCCAGCATTTT
TRBV7-9	-	TRBJ2-6	TRBD2	CASSAIRLAGSSGANVLTF	TGTGCCAGCAGCGCGATCCGTCTAGCGGGAAGCTCTGGGGCCAACGTCCTGACTTTC
TRBV9	-	TRBJ1-3	-	CASSPDTSGNTIYF	TGTGCCAGCAGCCCGGACACCTCTGGAAACACCATATATTTT
TRBV4-2	-	TRBJ2-5	TRBD2	CASSQDPAGGRAETQYF	TGTGCCAGCAGCCAAGACCCGGCGGGCGGGAGGGCAGAGACCCAGTACTTC
TRBV12-2	-	TRBJ1-1	-	CASRIRWAFNSTEAFF	TGTGCAAGTCGGATTCGGTGGGCTTTTAATTCCACTGAAGCTTTCTTT
TRBV5-1	-	TRBJ2-5	-	CASSPGSQETQYF	TGCGCCAGCAGCCCGGGAAGTCAAGAGACCCAGTACTTC
TRBV6-2/TRBV6-3	-	TRBJ1-2	-	CASSSVSMAAGYTF	TGTGCCAGCAGTTCAGTCTCAATGGCAGCTGGCTACACCTTC
TRBV28	once	TRBJ2-7	TRBD1	CASSTGDRGSEQYF	TGTGCCAGCAGTACCGGGGACAGGGGATCCGAGCAGTACTTC
TRBV7-9	-	TRBJ1-1	-	CASSSTGNTEAFF	TGTGCCAGCAGCTCGACAGGGAACACTGAAGCTTTCTTT
TRBV5-1	once	TRBJ1-3	TRBD1	CASSNQGQLGLENTIYF	TGCGCCAGCAGTAACCAGGGACAGCTTGGCTTAGAAAACACCATATATTTT
TRBV28	-	TRBJ1-2	-	CASSPGPGGYTF	TGTGCCAGCAGCCCCGGGCCGGGTGGCTACACCTTC
TRBV6-5	-	TRBJ2-7	TRBD1	CASTERQGAYEQYF	TGTGCCAGCACCGAGCGACAGGGGGCCTACGAGCAGTACTTC
TRBV7-6	-	TRBJ2-3	TRBD2	CASSLGLAGARTDTQYF	TGTGCCAGCAGCTTGGGACTAGCGGGGGCTCGAACAGATACGCAGTATTTT
TRBV19	-	TRBJ2-7	-	CASSPLDGKRGLEQYF	TGTGCCAGTAGTCCCCTTGATGGGAAGAGGGGTCTCGAGCAGTACTTC
TRBV4-3	-	TRBJ2-7	-	CASSQDRSEQYF	TGCGCCAGCAGCCAAGACAGGTCGGAGCAGTACTTC
TRBV4-3	-	TRBJ1-5	-	CASSQDRYSTNQPQHF	TGCGCCAGCAGCCAAGACCGCTACAGCACGAATCAGCCCCAGCATTTT
TRBV6-5	-	TRBJ2-2	-	CASSHRAQNTGELFF	TGTGCCAGCAGCCACCGGGCTCAGAACACCGGGGAGCTGTTTTTT
TRBV12-3/TRBV12-4	-	TRBJ2-7	TRBD2	CASSPGLAGVQYF	TGTGCCAGCAGCCCGGGACTAGCGGGAGTCCAGTACTTC